Each of the 32 T cell receptor beta chains below was sequenced from the same sample in a study of blood T cell repertoires in COVID-19. Measured with immunoSEQ multiplex PCR; TCRdb has only the in-frame clones, and not every one. The sample gives some 140,000 clones, more than 80% of which show up once; over 0.45% is in the top ten. What was sequenced was peripheral blood. The source of these receptors is a man in his fifties or sixties with acute or convalescent COVID-19.

The chain links TRBV5-1 to TRBJ1-1, with 8 positions matching TRBD1. This CDR3 region has 14 residues. Looked up from germline, CDR1 is SGHRS and CDR2 is YFSETQ. The trim removed 4 bases at V and 2 bases at J, leaving 4 bases unmatched. CDR3 sequence reads: CASSGGTGNTEAFF. CDR3 nucleotides: TGCGCCAGCAGCGGGGGGACAGGAAACACTGAAGCTTTCTTT.

This chain joins TRBV27 and TRBJ1-6, with 12 bases that match TRBD1. V lost 6 bases to trimming and J lost 10 bases; unmatched junction nucleotides: 7. The CDR3 extends over 15 amino acids. Germline V gives CDR1 MNHEY, CDR2 SMNVEV (reference sequence). For the CDR3, the DNA is TGTGCCAGCAGGGGGGACAGGGGGCTGCGGTCACCCCTCCACTTT. Amino acid sequence: CASRGDRGLRSPLHF.

This clone was seen a few times. The CDR3 nucleotides read TGCGCCAGCAGCTGGGGGGTTTGTAGGCCCCAGCATTTT. It yields the protein CASSWGVCRPQHF. This chain joins TRBV5-1 and TRBJ1-5; D might be TRBD1 (5 bases). The CDR3 contains 13 residues. CDR1 is SGHRS and CDR2 is YFSETQ in the germline V gene. Trimming removed 3 bases at V and 9 bases at J, with 13 bases between. Full variable domain (missing parts from reference TRBV5-1 and TRBJ1-5): KAGVTQTPRYLIKTRGQQVTLSCSPISGHRSVSWYQQTPGQGLQFLFEYFSETQRNKGNFPGRFSGRQFSNSRSEMNVSTLELGDSALYLCASSWGVCRPQHFGDGTRLSIL.

V usage is TRBV19 and J usage is TRBJ1-5; D perhaps matches TRBD1 (5 bases). Germline V gene data show CDR1 as LNHDA and CDR2 as SQIVND (reference sequence). The CDR3 is 16 residues long. V gave up 5 bases and J gave up 6 bases, with 20 bases separating them. CDR3 bases: TGTGCCAGTAGTCCCCGGGGGTTTCGGGTCCTTCAGCCCCAGCATTTT. Its translation is CASSPRGFRVLQPQHF.

This clone was recorded only once. The chain is built from TRBV4-3 and TRBJ2-1, with D uncertain. Germline CDR1 is LGHNA and CDR2 is YSLEER. The CDR3 runs 14 residues. V lost 2 bases to trimming and J lost 1 base, with 6 bases between them. As DNA, the CDR3 is TGCGCCAGCAGCCAATTTTCGTCCTACAATGAGCAGTTCTTC. Protein: CASSQFSSYNEQFF.

The chain recombines TRBV30 with TRBJ2-7; 10 positions match TRBD1. Germline CDR1 and CDR2: GTSNPN and SVGIG (reference sequence). This CDR3 comprises 13 residues. CDR3 in amino acids: CAHSRQGADEQYF. The CDR3, as DNA: TGTGCTCACTCCCGACAGGGGGCCGACGAGCAGTACTTC.

This sequence joins TRBV6-2 or TRBV6-3 and TRBJ2-1, with a weak D call TRBD2 (6 bases). CDR1 is MNHEY and CDR2 is SVGEGT in the germline V gene. The ends were cut back, 4 bases at V and 10 bases at J, with 8 bases in the middle. CDR3 size: 11 residues. The CDR3: CASSWRGEQFF. CDR3 nucleotides: TGTGCCAGCAGTTGGCGGGGAGAGCAGTTCTTC.

V is TRBV2 and J is TRBJ2-7, with TRBD1 matching 7 bases. Germline values: CDR1 SNHLY, CDR2 FYNNEI. This CDR3 contains 15 residues. The ends lost 2 bases at V and 2 bases at J; junction bases unmatched: 6. DNA for the CDR3: TGTGCCAGCAGTGAAAGGGGACAGCCAGCCTACGAGCAGTACGTC. Its protein is CASSERGQPAYEQYV.

This chain joins TRBV18 and TRBJ1-5; no clear D. The germline V gene encodes CDR1 KGHSH and CDR2 LQKENI. The CDR3 has 16 amino acids. V was cut by 2 bases and J by 7 bases, with 18 bases left in between. The CDR3 DNA sequence: TGTGCCAGCTCACCATTTCACGGGCCCCCGGGGCAGCCCCAGCATTTT. Its protein is CASSPFHGPPGQPQHF.

The chain combines TRBV6-5 with TRBJ2-7, with TRBD1 matching over 12 bases. Germline CDR1 MNHEY, CDR2 SVGAGI. V trimming: 6 bases; J trimming: 11 bases; junction bases outside the gene matches: 11. The length of the CDR3 is 14 residues. CDR3 loop: CASSQLGTGGSEYF. The CDR3 DNA is TGTGCCAGCAGCCAACTCGGGACAGGGGGCTCCGAGTACTTC.

The rearrangement joins TRBV11-3 to TRBJ1-1; D may be TRBD1 (6 bases). The V end lost 5 bases, the J end lost 3 bases, and 10 bases lay between the germline ends. Germline loops: CDR1 SGHNT, CDR2 YENEEA. The CDR3 length is 13 residues. Written as DNA, the CDR3 is TGTGCCAGCAGCAAAAACAGGGACACTGAAGCTTTCTTT. This sequence encodes CASSKNRDTEAFF.

The genes are TRBV3-1 (or the pseudogene TRBV3-2) and TRBJ1-3; D unresolved. The CDR3 runs 13 residues. V was trimmed by 4 bases and J by 7 bases, leaving 11 bases between them. Germline CDR1 LGHDT, CDR2 YNNKEL (reference sequence). In DNA form, the CDR3 reads TGTGCCAGCAGCCCGGAGGTTGGGAACACCATATATTTT. Translation: CASSPEVGNTIYF.

This rearrangement joins TRBV6-5 to TRBJ2-1; 11 bases are a match to TRBD2. V lost 2 bases, J lost 13 bases, and 4 bases stayed unmatched. From germline, CDR1 is MNHEY and CDR2 SVGAGI. The CDR3 contains 13 residues. The CDR3 DNA reads as TGTGCCAGCAGTTACCTAGCGGGAGGTTCTCAGTTCTTC. Its translation: CASSYLAGGSQFF.

This chain joins TRBV5-1 and TRBJ1-5; a possible D gene is TRBD1 (5 bases). Trimming removed 4 bases at V and 4 bases at J, with 12 bases between. Germline CDR1 and CDR2: SGHRS and YFSETQ. The CDR3 consists of 14 residues. The chain's CDR3 is CASSQGGVNQPQHF. CDR3 coding DNA: TGCGCCAGCAGCCAGGGCGGGGTTAATCAGCCCCAGCATTTT.

This clone was seen a handful of times. The rearrangement joins TRBV27 to TRBJ2-2; D is perhaps TRBD1 (5 bases). The CDR3 is 16 amino acids. CDR1 and CDR2 from the germline V gene are MNHEY and SMNVEV (reference sequence). Deletions cut 0 bases from V and 1 base from J, with 9 bases between. The CDR3 nucleotides are TGTGCCAGCAGTTTATCTGGGGCCAGGAACACCGGGGAGCTGTTTTTT. Amino acids: CASSLSGARNTGELFF.

This clone turned up a few times. The rearrangement joins TRBV19 to TRBJ1-2; D is undetermined. Germline V gene data show CDR1 as LNHDA and CDR2 as SQIVND (reference sequence). The CDR3 is 14 amino acids. Trimming pared 7 bases from V and 4 bases from J, leaving 16 bases between. This chain's CDR3 is CASISGRSIYGYTF. The CDR3, as DNA: TGTGCCAGTATCAGCGGGCGCAGCATCTATGGCTACACCTTC.

This clone has a handful of counts. V is TRBV28 and J is TRBJ1-1, with D possibly TRBD1 on 6 matching bases. Trimming took off 7 bases at V and 3 bases at J, with 15 bases between the two ends. Germline V CDR1 and CDR2: MDHEN, SYDVKM. CDR3 length: 14 amino acids. This chain's CDR3 is CASKLTGSYTEAFF. The CDR3 DNA follows: TGTGCCAGCAAACTGACAGGATCGTACACTGAAGCTTTCTTT.

The J gene is TRBJ2-1, the V gene TRBV19; 11 bases agree with TRBD2. J lost 4 bases, V lost 5 bases, and 7 bases had no gene match. Germline assignment: CDR1 LNHDA and CDR2 SQIVND (reference sequence). The CDR3 runs 16 residues. In nucleotides, the CDR3 is TGTGCCAGTAGTGTATTTACTAGCGGGAGTTACAATGAGCAGTTCTTC. Translation gives CASSVFTSGSYNEQFF.

The V and J genes are TRBV7-9 and TRBJ1-4; 7 bases are a match to TRBD1. J lost 10 bases, V lost 5 bases, and 13 bases had no gene match. The CDR3 contains 15 residues. Germline V gene lookup returns CDR1 SEHNR and CDR2 FQNEAQ (reference sequence). The CDR3 nucleotides read TGTGCCAGCAGCCGCGCGACAGGGAATGTCGGAAAACTGTTTTTT. Its protein is CASSRATGNVGKLFF.

The chain recombines TRBV18 with TRBJ2-7; weak D call: TRBD1 (6 bases). V was cut by 2 bases and J by 5 bases, with 13 bases left in between. CDR1 is KGHSH and CDR2 is LQKENI in the germline V gene. The length of the CDR3 is 14 residues. CDR3 protein: CASSPNRVSDEQYF. CDR3 coding DNA: TGTGCCAGCTCACCAAACAGGGTAAGCGACGAGCAGTACTTC.

The rearrangement joins TRBV3-1 (or the pseudogene TRBV3-2) to TRBJ2-7; TRBD2 agrees at 10 bases. Unmatched junction bases numbered 5, after V lost 0 bases and J lost 3 bases. CDR3 length equals 16 residues. The V gene's germline CDR1 is LGHDT and CDR2 YNNKEL (reference sequence). For the CDR3, the DNA is TGTGCCAGCAGCCAAGAGGGGGCTAGCGGGAGCTACGAGCAGTACTTC. Amino acids: CASSQEGASGSYEQYF.

V and J are TRBV7-6 and TRBJ2-7; TRBD2 agrees at 8 bases. The CDR3 sequence is 16 residues long. Unmatched junction bases numbered 17, after V lost 9 bases and J lost 4 bases. From germline, CDR1 is SGHVS and CDR2 FNYEAQ. Here the CDR3 DNA reads TGTGCCAGTTCCCCAGTTTCGGGGGGGCGGTGGTACGAGCAGTACTTC. Its translation: CASSPVSGGRWYEQYF.

V is TRBV28 and J is TRBJ2-3; possible D gene TRBD1, 6 bases. CDR1 MDHEN and CDR2 SYDVKM come from the germline V gene. The CDR3 has 16 amino acids. V lost 9 bases and J 5 bases, leaving 24 bases between the germline ends. The CDR3 coding sequence is TGTGCCAGTGCCCCAGGGGTAGCGTCTTGGGGAGATACGCAGTATTTT. Translated: CASAPGVASWGDTQYF.

The V and J genes are TRBV7-9 and TRBJ1-4, with D perhaps TRBD1 (5 bases). Germline V gives CDR1 SEHNR, CDR2 FQNEAQ (reference sequence). V dropped 4 bases and J dropped 8 bases, with 17 bases sitting between them. CDR3 size: 15 residues. In DNA, the CDR3 is TGTGCCAGCAGCTCCCAGGGTCGGGTAGGGGAAAAACTGTTTTTT. This gives the protein CASSSQGRVGEKLFF.

The chain employs TRBV7-9 and TRBJ2-5; D call uncertain. The CDR3 loop spans 16 amino acids. Trimming took 1 base from V and 2 from J, leaving 14 bases between them. Germline V gene data show CDR1 as SEHNR and CDR2 as FQNEAQ (reference sequence). The CDR3 is CASSLGGRLEQETQYF. The CDR3 DNA sequence: TGTGCCAGCAGCTTAGGAGGTCGGCTAGAGCAAGAGACCCAGTACTTC. Using reference TRBV7-9 and TRBJ2-5 for the parts outside the CDR3, the full variable domain is DTGVSQNPRHKITKRGQNVTFRCDPISEHNRLYWYRQTLGQGPEFLTYFQNEAQLEKSRLLSDRFSAERPKGSFSTLEIQRTEQGDSAMYLCASSLGGRLEQETQYFGPGTRLLVL.

The DNA for the CDR3 is TGTGCCAGCAGCGGAGAAGCGGGGGGGCCTGGCAATGAGCAGTTCTTC. This gives the protein CASSGEAGGPGNEQFF. The chain recombines TRBV13 with TRBJ2-1; 10 nucleotides align to TRBD2. V dropped 5 bases and J dropped 6; count of bases not matched to a gene: 10. This CDR3 comprises 16 residues. Germline CDR1 PRHDT, CDR2 FYEKMQ (reference sequence). Complete variable domain (other parts from reference TRBV13 and TRBJ2-1): AAGVIQSPRHLIKEKRETATLKCYPIPRHDTVYWYQQGPGQDPQFLISFYEKMQSDKGSIPDRFSAQQFSDYHSELNMSSLELGDSALYFCASSGEAGGPGNEQFFGPGTRLTVL.

The V call is TRBV19, the J call TRBJ2-5, with 9 bases identical to TRBD2. CDR1 and CDR2 from the germline V gene are LNHDA and SQIVND (reference sequence). The V and J ends lost 4 bases and 2 bases, in that order; junction bases with no gene match: 5. This CDR3 has 15 residues. The CDR3 region is CASSRREGAQETQYF. CDR3 DNA sequence: TGTGCCAGTAGTAGGCGGGAGGGGGCACAAGAGACCCAGTACTTC.

CDR3 nucleotide sequence: TGTGCCAGCAGCTTATCTAGCGGGAGGGCATCCGGGGAGCTGTTTTTT. This codes for CASSLSSGRASGELFF. J is TRBJ2-2 and V is TRBV7-8; 12 bases line up with TRBD2. V trimming: 2 bases; J trimming: 6 bases; junction bases outside the gene matches: 4. The CDR3 runs 16 residues. Looked up from germline, CDR1 is SGHVS and CDR2 is FQNEAQ.

The rearrangement links TRBV4-1 to TRBJ2-3, with 11 bases fitting TRBD2. The CDR3 length is 15 residues. Germline V gene data show CDR1 as MGHRA and CDR2 as YSYEKL. J lost 4 bases, V lost 3 bases, and 3 bases had no gene match. The CDR3 spells CASSQLAGGSDTQYF. The CDR3 DNA sequence: TGCGCCAGCAGCCAGCTAGCGGGGGGTTCAGATACGCAGTATTTT.

V gene TRBV4-3 combines with J gene TRBJ2-2, with 7 nucleotides matching TRBD1. The germline gives CDR1 LGHNA, CDR2 YSLEER. V lost 0 bases, J lost 3 bases, and 4 bases stayed unmatched. The CDR3 is 16 amino acids. The CDR3 DNA sequence: TGCGCCAGCAGCCAAGATCTTGGGACAGACACCGGGGAGCTGTTTTTT. Its translation: CASSQDLGTDTGELFF.

The CDR3 region is CATSDRSNQPQHF. The CDR3 DNA reads TGTGCCACCAGTGACAGGAGCAATCAGCCCCAGCATTTT. This rearrangement joins TRBV24-1 to TRBJ1-5; D call uncertain. The CDR3 covers 13 residues. Germline-derived CDR1 and CDR2 are KGHDR and SFDVKD. V lost 4 bases, J lost 1 base, and 4 bases lay in between.

The chain joins TRBV4-1 to TRBJ1-1; D gene uncertain. This CDR3 spans 12 amino acids. Germline-derived CDR1 and CDR2 are MGHRA and YSYEKL. The ends were cut back, 6 bases at V and 1 base at J, with 6 bases in the middle. The CDR3 is CASRRGNTEAFF. CDR3 coding DNA: TGCGCCAGCAGAAGAGGGAACACTGAAGCTTTCTTT.